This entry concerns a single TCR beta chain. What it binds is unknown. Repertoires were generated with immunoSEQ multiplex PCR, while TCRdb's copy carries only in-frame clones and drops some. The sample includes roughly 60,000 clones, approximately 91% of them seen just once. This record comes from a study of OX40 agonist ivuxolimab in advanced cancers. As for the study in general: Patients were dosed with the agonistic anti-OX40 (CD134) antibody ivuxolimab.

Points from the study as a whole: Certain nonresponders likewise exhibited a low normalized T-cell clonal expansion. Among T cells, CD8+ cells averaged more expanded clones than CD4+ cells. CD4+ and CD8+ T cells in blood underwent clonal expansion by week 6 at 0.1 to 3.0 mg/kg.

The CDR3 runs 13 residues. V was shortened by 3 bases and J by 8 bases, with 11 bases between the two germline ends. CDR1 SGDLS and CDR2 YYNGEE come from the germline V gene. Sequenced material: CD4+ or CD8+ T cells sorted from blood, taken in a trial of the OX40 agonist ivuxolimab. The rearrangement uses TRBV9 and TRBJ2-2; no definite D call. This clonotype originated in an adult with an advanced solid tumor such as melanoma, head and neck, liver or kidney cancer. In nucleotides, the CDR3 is TGTGCCAGCAGCGCCCCCCTGGAGGGGGAGCTGTTTTTT. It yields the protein CASSAPLEGELFF.